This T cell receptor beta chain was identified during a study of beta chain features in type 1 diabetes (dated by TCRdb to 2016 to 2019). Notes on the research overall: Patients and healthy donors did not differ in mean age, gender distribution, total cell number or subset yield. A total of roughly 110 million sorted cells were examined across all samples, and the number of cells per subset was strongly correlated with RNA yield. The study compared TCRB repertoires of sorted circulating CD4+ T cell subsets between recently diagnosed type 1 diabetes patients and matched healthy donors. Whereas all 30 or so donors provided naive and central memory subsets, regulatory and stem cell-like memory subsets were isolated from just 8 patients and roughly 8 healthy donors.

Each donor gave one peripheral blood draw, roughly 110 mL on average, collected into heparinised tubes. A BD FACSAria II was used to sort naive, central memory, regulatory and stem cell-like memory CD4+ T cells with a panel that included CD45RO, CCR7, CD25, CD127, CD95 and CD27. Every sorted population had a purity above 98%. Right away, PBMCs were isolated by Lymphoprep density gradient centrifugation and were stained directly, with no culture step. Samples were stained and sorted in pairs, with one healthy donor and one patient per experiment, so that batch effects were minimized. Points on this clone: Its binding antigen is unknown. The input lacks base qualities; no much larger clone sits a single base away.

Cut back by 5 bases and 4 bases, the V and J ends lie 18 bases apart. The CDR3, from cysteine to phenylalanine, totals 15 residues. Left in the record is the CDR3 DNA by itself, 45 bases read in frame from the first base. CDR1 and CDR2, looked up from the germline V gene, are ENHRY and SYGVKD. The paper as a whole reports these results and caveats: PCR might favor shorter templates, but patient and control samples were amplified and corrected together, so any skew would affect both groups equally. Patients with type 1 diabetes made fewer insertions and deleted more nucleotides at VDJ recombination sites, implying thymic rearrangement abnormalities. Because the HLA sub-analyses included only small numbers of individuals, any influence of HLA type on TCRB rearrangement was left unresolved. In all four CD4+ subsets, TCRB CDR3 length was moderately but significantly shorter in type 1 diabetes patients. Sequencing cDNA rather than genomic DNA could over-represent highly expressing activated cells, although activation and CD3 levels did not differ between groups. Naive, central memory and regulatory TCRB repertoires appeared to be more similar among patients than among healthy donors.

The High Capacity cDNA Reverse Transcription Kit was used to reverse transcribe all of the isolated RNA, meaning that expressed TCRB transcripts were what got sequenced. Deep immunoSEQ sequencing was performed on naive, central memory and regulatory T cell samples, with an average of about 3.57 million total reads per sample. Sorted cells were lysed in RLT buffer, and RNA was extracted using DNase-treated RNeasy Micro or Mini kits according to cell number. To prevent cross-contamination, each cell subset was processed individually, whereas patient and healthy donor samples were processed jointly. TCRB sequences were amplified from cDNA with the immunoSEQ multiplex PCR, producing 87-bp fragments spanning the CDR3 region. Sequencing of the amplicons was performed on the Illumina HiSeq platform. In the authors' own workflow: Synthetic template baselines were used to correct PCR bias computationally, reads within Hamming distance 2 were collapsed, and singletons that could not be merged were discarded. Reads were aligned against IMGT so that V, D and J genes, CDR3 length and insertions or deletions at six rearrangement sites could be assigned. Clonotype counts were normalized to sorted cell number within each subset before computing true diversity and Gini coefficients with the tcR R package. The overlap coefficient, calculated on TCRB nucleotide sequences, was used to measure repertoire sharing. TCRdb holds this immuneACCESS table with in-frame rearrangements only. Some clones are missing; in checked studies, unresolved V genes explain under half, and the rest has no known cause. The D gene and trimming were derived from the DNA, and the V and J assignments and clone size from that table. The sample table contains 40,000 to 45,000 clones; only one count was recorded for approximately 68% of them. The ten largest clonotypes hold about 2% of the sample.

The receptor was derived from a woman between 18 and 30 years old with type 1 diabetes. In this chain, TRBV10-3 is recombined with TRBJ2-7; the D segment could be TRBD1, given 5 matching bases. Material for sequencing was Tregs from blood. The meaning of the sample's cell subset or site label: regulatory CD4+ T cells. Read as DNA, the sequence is TGTGCCATCAGTCCGGCCACTAATCAGGGATACGAGCAGTACTTC. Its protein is CAISPATNQGYEQYF.